A selection of T cell receptor beta chains follows, all from one sample in a study of cytomegalovirus exposure and HLA in healthy donors. Clones were read by immunoSEQ multiplex PCR, and TCRdb kept only the in-frame ones, dropping some. There are more than 70,000 clones in the sample; less than 95% occur only once, and under 1.3% lies in the top ten. Sequences were obtained from PBMCs. Receptors were obtained from a woman aged 18-35 years in good health and CMV-seronegative. CDR3s include the opening cysteine and the closing phenylalanine or tryptophan. Where a row states a size, it is once, few, many or the class of an expanded clone; other rows omit it.

size	V	J	CDR3
-	TRBV5-6	TRBJ2-2	CASSLGYLAGANTGELFF
few	TRBV7-9	TRBJ1-1	CASSGEQGLSTEAFF
-	TRBV2	TRBJ2-3	CASSDGGKHTDTQYF
-	TRBV19	TRBJ1-2	CASFLTGIGYTF
-	TRBV27	TRBJ2-6	CASSPGQGSSSGANVLTF
once	TRBV6-5	TRBJ1-5	CASRLTGISNQPQHF
-	TRBV4-3	TRBJ1-4	CASSQDRGVLGTTNEKLFF
-	TRBV28	TRBJ2-2	CASSSLGDTGELFF
once	TRBV19	TRBJ2-2	CASTRDSGTGELFF
-	TRBV11-2	TRBJ2-7	CASSLERTSGSFSYEQYF
-	TRBV14	TRBJ1-1	CASSLSTGAGTEAFF
-	TRBV29-1	TRBJ1-1	CSVGHGEAFF
-	TRBV9	TRBJ1-6	CASSVGGTGNSPLHF
-	TRBV5-1	TRBJ2-3	CASSVQGAVGTDTQYF
-	TRBV11-2	TRBJ2-1	CASRATGLAGQSSYNEQFF
-	TRBV18	TRBJ2-1	CASSPLAGDNEQFF
-	TRBV11-2	TRBJ1-6	CASSSRVSREGSPLHF
-	TRBV30	TRBJ1-6	CAWSTPRGFYNSPLHF
-	TRBV9	TRBJ2-3	CASSSGLITDTQYF
-	TRBV2	TRBJ2-7	CASENWPRQGSYEQYF
-	TRBV4-1	TRBJ1-5	CASSQASGQGFQPQHF
-	TRBV9	TRBJ2-5	CASNQGGGPQETQYF
-	TRBV7-9	TRBJ1-4	CASSFGPVRFF
-	TRBV18	TRBJ2-1	CASSPLQEYYNEQFF
-	TRBV6-1	TRBJ1-5	CASKTGGGQPQHF
-	TRBV2	TRBJ2-3	CASSEKGLVGYTQYF
-	TRBV10-1	TRBJ1-5	CASRSGTGGGNQPQHF
-	TRBV4-2	TRBJ2-3	CASSQDPSGGYTDTQYF
-	TRBV9	TRBJ1-5	CASSAGGSGDQPQHF
-	TRBV7-2	TRBJ2-7	CASSLVTSGGEQYF
-	TRBV10-3	TRBJ2-7	CAISESTSASYEQYF
-	TRBV2	TRBJ2-1	CASETPGTGGSYNEQFF
-	TRBV27	TRBJ2-7	CASRPIGAYEQYF
-	TRBV7-9	TRBJ2-1	CASMWQGRYNEQFF
-	TRBV5-1	TRBJ1-1	CASSLTSNTEAFF
-	TRBV27	TRBJ2-7	CASGPGNSYEQYF
-	TRBV6-1	TRBJ1-5	CASTRGQGDNPQHF
-	TRBV11-2	TRBJ2-3	CASSLGGLADTDTQYF
-	TRBV5-4	TRBJ2-3	CASSLESKAGGQVDTQYF
-	TRBV30	TRBJ2-3	CAGEFTASTDTQYF
-	TRBV9	TRBJ2-1	CASSVGGGEGYNEQFF
-	TRBV5-7	TRBJ2-7	CASSSGLAGHYEQYF